Listed below are T cell receptor beta chains from one sample, sequenced in a study of metastatic and nonmetastatic thyroid tumors. TCRdb recomputed clones from the PCR reads via MiXCR. The table has roughly 15,000 clones, approximately 12% seen once. Specimen: blood. These receptors came from a female donor with papillary thyroid cancer or a benign thyroid nodule (not recorded which). Some clones in this sample may be carry-over from other donors' samples. Each CDR3 is given with its conserved first and last residue. D genes are given only for firm matches. The listing skips clone size in some rows; elsewhere it reads once, few, many or a size class.

V: TRBV5-6; size: many; D: NA; J: TRBJ2-7; DNA: TGTGCCAGCAGCCAACAGTACAGGGAAGACGAGCAGTACTTC; CDR3: CASSQQYREDEQYF
V: TRBV6-1; size: NA; D: NA; J: TRBJ2-2; DNA: TGTGCCAGCACCGGCAGGGAGGGGGCGAACACCGGGGAGCTGTTTTTT; CDR3: CASTGREGANTGELFF
V: TRBV3-1; size: NA; D: NA; J: TRBJ1-2; DNA: TGTGCCAGCAGCGCTGCAGTCAACTATGGCTACACCTTC; CDR3: CASSAAVNYGYTF
V: TRBV2; size: many; D: TRBD2; J: TRBJ2-5; DNA: TGTGCCAGCAGTGGGACTAGCCAAGAGACCCAGTACTTC; CDR3: CASSGTSQETQYF
V: TRBV20-1; size: many; D: TRBD2; J: TRBJ2-5; DNA: TGCAGTGCTAGAGTTCTAGCGGGGGGAATCCAAGAGACCCAGTACTTC; CDR3: CSARVLAGGIQETQYF
V: TRBV2; size: many; D: NA; J: TRBJ2-5; DNA: TGTGCCAGCAGTGAGGCAGGGCCAGGGACCCAGTACTTC; CDR3: CASSEAGPGTQYF
V: TRBV4-2; size: many; D: NA; J: TRBJ2-7; DNA: TGTGCCAGCAGCCAAATCTTCTCCGGGTCGATCCCCTACGAGCAGTACTTC; CDR3: CASSQIFSGSIPYEQYF
V: TRBV6-6; size: medium-sized; D: NA; J: TRBJ2-3; DNA: TGTGCCAGCAGTTACGACGGAGGTGACACAGATACGCAGTATTTT; CDR3: CASSYDGGDTDTQYF
V: TRBV28; size: few; D: TRBD1; J: TRBJ1-2; DNA: TGTGCCAGCAGTTTCAAACAGGGGGCGCGTTATGGCTACACCTTC; CDR3: CASSFKQGARYGYTF
V: TRBV7-2; size: many; D: NA; J: TRBJ2-4; DNA: TGTGCCAGCAGCTTAGTGGGCGCGTTTCTAGCCAAAAACATTCAGTACTTC; CDR3: CASSLVGAFLAKNIQYF
V: TRBV9; size: many; D: NA; J: TRBJ2-7; DNA: TGTGCCAGCAGCCCCAGGGGTTCCTACGAGCAGTACTTC; CDR3: CASSPRGSYEQYF
V: TRBV28; size: many; D: TRBD1; J: TRBJ1-5; DNA: TGTGCCAGCAGTGGGGGACAGGCCTCCAATCAGCCCCAGCATTTT; CDR3: CASSGGQASNQPQHF
V: TRBV7-2; size: many; D: TRBD1; J: TRBJ1-1; DNA: TGTGCCAGCAGCTTAGATAGGGGGCGGGTAGCTTTCTTT; CDR3: CASSLDRGRVAFF
V: TRBV27; size: NA; D: NA; J: TRBJ1-2; DNA: TGTGCCAGCAGTTTGAATCGGGGATCCAACTATGGCTACACCTTC; CDR3: CASSLNRGSNYGYTF
V: TRBV9; size: many; D: NA; J: TRBJ1-2; DNA: TGTGCCAGCAGCGACCCGAGCATGACATCAACGTCCTTC; CDR3: CASSDPSMTSTSF
V: TRBV4-1; size: many; D: NA; J: TRBJ2-5; DNA: TGCGCCAGCAGCCAAGATTCGAGAGAGACCCAGTACTTC; CDR3: CASSQDSRETQYF
V: TRBV7-9; size: many; D: NA; J: TRBJ2-6; DNA: TGTGCCAGCAGCCCACGGGGTTCCGGGGCCAACGTCCTGACTTTC; CDR3: CASSPRGSGANVLTF
V: TRBV28; size: few; D: TRBD1; J: TRBJ2-7; DNA: TGTGCCAGCAGTACCAAGCCCAGGGGGCGAAGGTACGAGCAGTACTTC; CDR3: CASSTKPRGRRYEQYF
V: TRBV3-1; size: few; D: NA; J: TRBJ1-2; DNA: TGTGCCAGCAGCCAATACGGCTCCCCGAGCGGCTACACCTTC; CDR3: CASSQYGSPSGYTF
V: TRBV5-6; size: many; D: NA; J: TRBJ1-3; DNA: TGTGCCAGCAGCTTTCGGGGAGGCTCTGGAAACACCATATATTTT; CDR3: CASSFRGGSGNTIYF
V: TRBV19; size: medium-sized; D: TRBD1; J: TRBJ2-1; DNA: TGTGCCAGTAGTGCCCCGGGACAGGGGGGCAATGAGCAGTTCTTC; CDR3: CASSAPGQGGNEQFF
V: TRBV5-4; size: NA; D: TRBD1; J: TRBJ2-2; DNA: TGTGCCATCAGCCCAAGACAGGGGTCTTTGGCCGGGGAGCTGTTTTTT; CDR3: CAISPRQGSLAGELFF
V: TRBV30; size: many; D: NA; J: TRBJ2-3; DNA: TGTGCCTGGAGCGCCCCGGTAGATACGCAGTATTTT; CDR3: CAWSAPVDTQYF
V: TRBV6-1; size: medium-sized; D: NA; J: TRBJ1-1; DNA: TGTGCCAGCGCGACAGGGAACACTGAAGCTTTCTTT; CDR3: CASATGNTEAFF
V: TRBV11-1; size: many; D: NA; J: TRBJ1-1; DNA: TGTGCCAGCAGCCCAAGAAGAGGTGAAGCTTTCTTT; CDR3: CASSPRRGEAFF
V: TRBV9; size: many; D: NA; J: TRBJ1-6; DNA: TGTGCCAGCAGCGTAGGGTCAGCAAATTCACCCCTCCACTTT; CDR3: CASSVGSANSPLHF
V: TRBV4-1; size: NA; D: NA; J: TRBJ2-7; DNA: TGCGCCAGCAGCCAGTTTATTCTCTCCTACGAGCAGTACTTC; CDR3: CASSQFILSYEQYF
V: TRBV6-1; size: many; D: NA; J: TRBJ2-7; DNA: TGTGCCAGCAGTGGGTCCGGGGGTAGTTCCTACGAGCAGTACTTC; CDR3: CASSGSGGSSYEQYF
V: TRBV2; size: NA; D: TRBD1; J: TRBJ1-1; DNA: TGTGCCAGCAAGTTTGGGACAGGGGGGTTCGGTGGTGGGAACACTGAAGCTTTCTTT; CDR3: CASKFGTGGFGGGNTEAFF
V: TRBV2; size: medium-sized; D: NA; J: TRBJ2-7; DNA: TGTGCCAGCAGTGAAGATCGGAGGGAGCAGTACTTC; CDR3: CASSEDRREQYF
V: TRBV5-1; size: many; D: TRBD1; J: TRBJ1-3; DNA: TGCGCCAGCAGCTGGAGGGACAGGGCGTCGGGAAACACCATATATTTT; CDR3: CASSWRDRASGNTIYF
V: TRBV27; size: few; D: NA; J: TRBJ2-7; DNA: TGTGCCAGCAGCTTCCAGGGGGGCTCCTACGAGCAGTACTTC; CDR3: CASSFQGGSYEQYF
V: TRBV20-1; size: medium-sized; D: NA; J: TRBJ2-5; DNA: TGCAGTGCTAGGGCCGGGGGCGGACAAGAGACCCAGTACTTC; CDR3: CSARAGGGQETQYF
V: TRBV28; size: medium-sized; D: NA; J: TRBJ1-2; DNA: TGTGCCAGCGGGGGGTGGGGTTATGGCTACACCTTC; CDR3: CASGGWGYGYTF
V: TRBV6-1; size: NA; D: NA; J: TRBJ1-2; DNA: TGTGCCACCAACCCTCAAAGTGGCTATGGCTACACCTTC; CDR3: CATNPQSGYGYTF
V: TRBV6-1; size: many; D: NA; J: TRBJ2-1; DNA: TGTGCCAGCAGTGAAAACCAGTACGGTGAGCAGTTCTTC; CDR3: CASSENQYGEQFF
V: TRBV20-1; size: many; D: NA; J: TRBJ1-2; DNA: TGCAGCGCCCCGGACCGGCAGAGGGGTGGCTACACCTTC; CDR3: CSAPDRQRGGYTF
V: TRBV15; size: many; D: TRBD2; J: TRBJ2-2; DNA: TGTGCCACCAGCAGAACTAGCGAGAACACCGGGGAGCTGTTTTTT; CDR3: CATSRTSENTGELFF
V: TRBV20-1; size: NA; D: NA; J: TRBJ2-7; DNA: TGCAGTGCCCGCCCGCTAGTCGAGCAGTACTTC; CDR3: CSARPLVEQYF
V: TRBV6-9; size: many; D: NA; J: TRBJ1-1; DNA: TGTGCCGGATACAGGGAACACACTGAAGCTTTCTTT; CDR3: CAGYREHTEAFF
V: TRBV11-3; size: many; D: TRBD2; J: TRBJ2-3; DNA: TGTGCCAGCAGGCGTGGCGGGGGGCGTAGGGATACGCAGTATTTT; CDR3: CASRRGGGRRDTQYF
V: TRBV11-1; size: medium-sized; D: TRBD2; J: TRBJ2-3; DNA: TGTGCCAGCAGCTTAGCGCGGGGGGTGGACACAGATACGCAGTATTTT; CDR3: CASSLARGVDTDTQYF
V: TRBV5-1; size: many; D: NA; J: TRBJ1-5; DNA: TGCGCCAGCAGCTTAGCAATTGATCAGCCCCAGCATTTT; CDR3: CASSLAIDQPQHF
V: TRBV20-1; size: many; D: NA; J: TRBJ1-6; DNA: TGCAGTGCCCAAGGACAGTCTTATTCACCCCTCCACTTT; CDR3: CSAQGQSYSPLHF
V: TRBV2; size: medium-sized; D: NA; J: TRBJ2-7; DNA: TGTGCCAGCAGTGAAGGGGCCTTAGAGCAGTACTTC; CDR3: CASSEGALEQYF
V: TRBV7-2; size: NA; D: TRBD2; J: TRBJ2-7; DNA: TGTGCCAGCAGCCCAGGGAGCGGGGGGGCCTACGAGCAGTACTTC; CDR3: CASSPGSGGAYEQYF
V: TRBV12-3/TRBV12-4; size: NA; D: TRBD1; J: TRBJ2-1; DNA: TGTGCCAGCGAATACAACAGGGGTGGGGCGAATGAGCAGTTCTTC; CDR3: CASEYNRGGANEQFF
V: TRBV18; size: many; D: NA; J: TRBJ2-1; DNA: TGTGCCAGCTCACCGTACGTGACCTACAATGAGCAGTTCTTC; CDR3: CASSPYVTYNEQFF
V: TRBV14; size: many; D: NA; J: TRBJ2-5; DNA: TGTGCCAGCAGCCACGGAGAGACCCAGTACTTC; CDR3: CASSHGETQYF